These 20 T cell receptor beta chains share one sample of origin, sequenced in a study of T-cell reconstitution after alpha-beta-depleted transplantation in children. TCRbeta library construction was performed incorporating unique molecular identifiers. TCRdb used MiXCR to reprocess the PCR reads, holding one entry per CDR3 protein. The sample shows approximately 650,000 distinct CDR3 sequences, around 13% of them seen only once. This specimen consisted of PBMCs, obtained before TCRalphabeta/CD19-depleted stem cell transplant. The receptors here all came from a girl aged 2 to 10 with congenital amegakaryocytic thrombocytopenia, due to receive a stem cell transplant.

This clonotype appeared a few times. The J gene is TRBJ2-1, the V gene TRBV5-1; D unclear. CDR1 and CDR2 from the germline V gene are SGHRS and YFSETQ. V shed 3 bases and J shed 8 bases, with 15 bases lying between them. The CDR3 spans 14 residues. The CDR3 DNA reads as TGCGCCAGCAGCTGGACCCCCTACGCCTATGAGCAGTTCTTC. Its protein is CASSWTPYAYEQFF.

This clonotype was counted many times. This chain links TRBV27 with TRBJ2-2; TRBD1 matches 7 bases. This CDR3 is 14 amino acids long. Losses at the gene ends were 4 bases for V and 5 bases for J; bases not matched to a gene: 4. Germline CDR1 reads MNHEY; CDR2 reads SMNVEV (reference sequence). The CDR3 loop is CASSWDSRTGELFF. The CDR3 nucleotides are TGTGCCAGCAGTTGGGACAGCCGAACCGGGGAGCTGTTTTTT.

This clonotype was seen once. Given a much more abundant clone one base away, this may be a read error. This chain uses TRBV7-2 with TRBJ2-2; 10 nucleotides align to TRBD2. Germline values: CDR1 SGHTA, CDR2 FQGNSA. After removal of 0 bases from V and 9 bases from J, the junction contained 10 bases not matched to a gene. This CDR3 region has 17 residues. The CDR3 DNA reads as TGTGCCAGCAGCTTAGCCCTAGCGGGAGTGATGAAGCGGGAGCTGTTTTTT. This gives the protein CASSLALAGVMKRELFF.

The CDR3 sequence is CAYWGGSYNEQFF. The DNA for the CDR3 is TGTGCCTACTGGGGGGGCTCCTACAATGAGCAGTTCTTC. This rearrangement joins TRBV30 to TRBJ2-1; 7 bases align to TRBD2. Germline lookup yields CDR1 GTSNPN and CDR2 SVGIG (reference sequence). V shed 7 bases and J 0 bases; nucleotides not matched to a gene: 3. The CDR3 length is 13 residues.

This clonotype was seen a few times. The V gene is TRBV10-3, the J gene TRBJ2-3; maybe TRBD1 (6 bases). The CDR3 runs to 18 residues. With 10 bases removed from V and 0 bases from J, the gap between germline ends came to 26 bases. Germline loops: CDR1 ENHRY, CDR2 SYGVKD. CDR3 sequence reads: CATQPLDAGTPSTDTQYF. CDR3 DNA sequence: TGTGCCACCCAACCCCTCGACGCCGGGACACCCAGCACAGATACGCAGTATTTT.

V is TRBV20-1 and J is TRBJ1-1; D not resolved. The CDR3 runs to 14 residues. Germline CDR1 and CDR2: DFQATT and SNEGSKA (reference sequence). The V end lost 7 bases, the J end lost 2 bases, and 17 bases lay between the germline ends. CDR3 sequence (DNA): TGCAGTGTAGAGTACGGCTACCCTAACACTGAAGCTTTCTTT. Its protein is CSVEYGYPNTEAFF.

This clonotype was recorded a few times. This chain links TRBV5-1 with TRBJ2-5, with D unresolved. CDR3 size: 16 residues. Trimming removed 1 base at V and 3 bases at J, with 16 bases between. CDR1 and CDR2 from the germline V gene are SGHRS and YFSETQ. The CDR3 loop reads CASSLLRTPNKETQYF. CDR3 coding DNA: TGCGCCAGCAGCTTGCTACGGACCCCTAATAAAGAGACCCAGTACTTC.

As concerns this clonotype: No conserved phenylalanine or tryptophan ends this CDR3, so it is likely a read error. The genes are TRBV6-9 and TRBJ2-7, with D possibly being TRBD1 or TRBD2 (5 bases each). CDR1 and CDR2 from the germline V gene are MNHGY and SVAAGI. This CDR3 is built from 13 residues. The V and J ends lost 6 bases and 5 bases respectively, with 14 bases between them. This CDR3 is CASSRLGTHEQYL. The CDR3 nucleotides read TGTGCCAGCAGCCGACTGGGGACCCACGAGCAGTACCTC.

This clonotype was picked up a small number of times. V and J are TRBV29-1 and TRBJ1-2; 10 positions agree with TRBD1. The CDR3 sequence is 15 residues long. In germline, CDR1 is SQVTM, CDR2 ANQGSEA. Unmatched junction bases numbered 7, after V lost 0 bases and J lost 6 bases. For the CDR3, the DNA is TGCAGCGTTGAAGATTGGAGACAGGGGGCTGATGGCTACACCTTC. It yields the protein CSVEDWRQGADGYTF. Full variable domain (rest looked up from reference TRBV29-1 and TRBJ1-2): SAVISQKPSRDICQRGTSLTIQCQVDSQVTMMFWYRQQPGQSLTLIATANQGSEATYESGFVIDKFPISRPNLTFSTLTVSNMSPEDSSIYLCSVEDWRQGADGYTFGSGTRLTVV.

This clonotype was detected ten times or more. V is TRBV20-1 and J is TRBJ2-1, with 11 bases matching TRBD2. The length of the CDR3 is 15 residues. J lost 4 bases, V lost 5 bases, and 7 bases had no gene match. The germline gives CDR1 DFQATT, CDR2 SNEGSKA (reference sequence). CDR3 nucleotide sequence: TGCAGTGCTCCCGGACTAGCGGGTTCATACAATGAGCAGTTCTTC. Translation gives CSAPGLAGSYNEQFF.

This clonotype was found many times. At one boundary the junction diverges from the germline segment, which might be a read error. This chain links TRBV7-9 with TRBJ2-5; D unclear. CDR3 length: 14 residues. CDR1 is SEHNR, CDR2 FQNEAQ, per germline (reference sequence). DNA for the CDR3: TGTGCCGGCAGCCCAGTGGGGAACCAAGAGACCCAGTACTTC. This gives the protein CAGSPVGNQETQYF.

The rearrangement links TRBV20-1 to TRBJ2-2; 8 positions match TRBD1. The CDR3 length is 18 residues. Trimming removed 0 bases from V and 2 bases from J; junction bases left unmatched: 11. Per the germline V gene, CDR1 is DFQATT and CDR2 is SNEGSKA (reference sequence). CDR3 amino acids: CSARDRLAGGLNTGELFF. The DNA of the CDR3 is TGCAGTGCTAGAGATCGGCTCGCAGGGGGCTTAAACACCGGGGAGCTGTTTTTT.

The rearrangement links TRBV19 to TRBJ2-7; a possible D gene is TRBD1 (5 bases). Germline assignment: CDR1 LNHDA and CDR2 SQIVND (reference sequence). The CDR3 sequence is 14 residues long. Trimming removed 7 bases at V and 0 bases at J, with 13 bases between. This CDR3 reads CASTNTGSSYEQYF. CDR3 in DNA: TGTGCCAGTACCAATACAGGTTCCTCCTACGAGCAGTACTTC. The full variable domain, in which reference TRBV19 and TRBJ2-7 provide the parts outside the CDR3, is DGGITQSPKYLFRKEGQNVTLSCEQNLNHDAMYWYRQDPGQGLRLIYYSQIVNDFQKGDIAEGYSVSREKKESFPLTVTSAQKNPTAFYLCASTNTGSSYEQYFGPGTRLTVT.

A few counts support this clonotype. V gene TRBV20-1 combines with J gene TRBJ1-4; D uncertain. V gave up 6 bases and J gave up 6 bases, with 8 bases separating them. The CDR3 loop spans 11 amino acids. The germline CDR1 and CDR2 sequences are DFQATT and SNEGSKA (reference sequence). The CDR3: CSATYDEKLFF. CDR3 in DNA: TGCAGTGCCACCTATGATGAAAAACTGTTTTTT.

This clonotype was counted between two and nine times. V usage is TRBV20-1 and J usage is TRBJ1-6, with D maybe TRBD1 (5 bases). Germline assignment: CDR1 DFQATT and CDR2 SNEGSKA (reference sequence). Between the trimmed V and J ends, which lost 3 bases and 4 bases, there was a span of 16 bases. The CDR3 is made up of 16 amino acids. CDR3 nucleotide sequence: TGCAGTGCTAGGCTAGCCGGGACGTCGTATAATTCACCCCTCCACTTT. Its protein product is CSARLAGTSYNSPLHF.

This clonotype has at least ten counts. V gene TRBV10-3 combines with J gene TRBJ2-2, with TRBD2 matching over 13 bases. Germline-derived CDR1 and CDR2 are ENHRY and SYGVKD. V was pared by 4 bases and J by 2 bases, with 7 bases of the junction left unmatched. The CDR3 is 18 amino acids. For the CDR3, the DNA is TGTGCCATCAGTGGAGCCACTAGCGGGAGGGCCAACACCGGGGAGCTGTTTTTT. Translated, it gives CAISGATSGRANTGELFF.

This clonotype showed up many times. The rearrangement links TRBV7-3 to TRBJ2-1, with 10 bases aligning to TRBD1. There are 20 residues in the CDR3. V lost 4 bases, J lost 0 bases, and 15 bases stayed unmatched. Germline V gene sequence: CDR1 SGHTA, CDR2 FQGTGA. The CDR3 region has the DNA TGTGCCAGCAGCTCCAACGACAGGGGGCGAAACACTTACTCCTACAATGAGCAGTTCTTC. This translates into CASSSNDRGRNTYSYNEQFF.

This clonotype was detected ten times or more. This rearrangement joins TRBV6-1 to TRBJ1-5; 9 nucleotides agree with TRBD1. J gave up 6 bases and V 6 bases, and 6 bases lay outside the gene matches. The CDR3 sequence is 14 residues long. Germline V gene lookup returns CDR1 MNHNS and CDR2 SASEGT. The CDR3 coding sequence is TGTGCCAGCAGCTGGGACAGGGAAAGTCAGCCCCAGCATTTT. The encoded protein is CASSWDRESQPQHF.

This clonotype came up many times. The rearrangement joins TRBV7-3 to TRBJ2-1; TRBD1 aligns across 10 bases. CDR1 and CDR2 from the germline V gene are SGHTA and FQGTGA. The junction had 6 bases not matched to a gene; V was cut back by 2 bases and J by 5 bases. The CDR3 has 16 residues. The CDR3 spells CASSLLGQGIHNEQFF. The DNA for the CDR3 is TGTGCCAGCAGCTTATTGGGACAGGGGATACACAATGAGCAGTTCTTC.

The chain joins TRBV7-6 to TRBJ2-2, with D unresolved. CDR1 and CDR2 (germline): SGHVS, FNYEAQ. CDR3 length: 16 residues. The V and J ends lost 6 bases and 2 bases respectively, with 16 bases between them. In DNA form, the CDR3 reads TGTGCCAGCAGTGCGACCACCGCTAGAAACACCGGGGAGCTGTTTTTT. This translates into CASSATTARNTGELFF.